The rows below give T cell receptor beta chains drawn from one sample of a study of T-cell memory formation after mild COVID-19. MiXCR, applied by TCRdb to the 5' RACE reads, yields one record per CDR3 protein. The table includes hundreds of thousands of distinct CDR3 sequences, about a fifth detected once. What was sequenced was PBMCs or a T cell subset sorted from them (not recorded which). The receptors stem from an adult woman who had mild COVID-19 (a few samples of this study predate the infection). Cell type and time point are not known. Each CDR3 is given with its conserved first and last residue. A D gene is named only where the DNA matches it firmly. A row's size may be missing; if present it is once, few, many or a size class.

-,-,TRBJ2-7,TRBV6-5,TGTGCCAGCAGTTACTCGGGTGGAGCAGGGAATAACGAGCAGTACTTC,CASSYSGGAGNNEQYF
-,-,TRBJ1-4,TRBV5-1,TGCGCCAGCACCCTGGATGGGGGCTCGACTAATGAAAAACTGTTTTTT,CASTLDGGSTNEKLFF
few,-,TRBJ1-1,TRBV20-1,TGCAGAGCAGGGCAGCTGAACACTGAAGCTTTCTTT,CRAGQLNTEAFF
-,-,TRBJ1-2,TRBV5-5,TGTGCCAGCAGCTTCGGGGTCGAGGGGACCTATGGCTACACCTTC,CASSFGVEGTYGYTF
few,-,TRBJ1-5,TRBV9,TGTGCCAGCAGCGTGGGCAGCCTGAGCAATCAGCCCCAGCATTTT,CASSVGSLSNQPQHF
few,-,TRBJ1-1,TRBV24-1,TGTGCCACCCGGGCGGAATGGGACACTGAAGCTTTCTTT,CATRAEWDTEAFF
-,TRBD1,TRBJ2-3,TRBV29-1,TGCAGCGTTGAACAGGGGGCCGCAGATACGCAGTATTTT,CSVEQGAADTQYF
-,TRBD2,TRBJ2-1,TRBV7-3,TGTGCCAGCAGCTCTTCTTTAGCGGGACCCTCCTACAATGAGCAGTTCTTC,CASSSSLAGPSYNEQFF
-,-,TRBJ2-5,TRBV4-1,TGCGCCAGCAGCCCGTCGACCGGGACCCAAGAGACCCAGTACTTC,CASSPSTGTQETQYF
few,-,TRBJ2-7,TRBV24-1,TGTGCCACCAGTGGCCTTGGGGGAAGTGGCCCCTACGAGCAGTACTTC,CATSGLGGSGPYEQYF
few,-,TRBJ1-1,TRBV30,TGTGCCTGGAGTGTTGTCCTGAACACTGAAGCTTTCTTT,CAWSVVLNTEAFF
few,-,TRBJ1-5,TRBV18,TGTGCCAGCTCACCCGCCGATAGCAATCAGCCCCAGCATTTT,CASSPADSNQPQHF
few,-,TRBJ1-5,TRBV20-1,TGCAGTGCTAGCAGGGGACCCCCTAATCAGCCCCAGCATTTT,CSASRGPPNQPQHF
-,-,TRBJ2-1,TRBV20-1,TGCAGTGCTAGCGGCCCGCATGCCAATGAGCAGTTCTTC,CSASGPHANEQFF
-,TRBD1,TRBJ1-2,TRBV27,TGTGCCAGCAGAATGCGGACAGGGGCGTATGGCTACACCTTC,CASRMRTGAYGYTF
-,-,TRBJ2-1,TRBV5-1,TGCGCCAGCAGCTTTGTGGCGGGGGCGGCTAATGAGCAGTTCTTC,CASSFVAGAANEQFF
-,TRBD1,TRBJ1-5,TRBV4-1,TGCGCCAGCAGCGTTAATAGGGCAGGGGGCAGGAGCAATCAGCCCCAGCATTTT,CASSVNRAGGRSNQPQHF
few,TRBD1,TRBJ2-1,TRBV11-2,TGTGCCAGCAGCTCCCGGGACAGGGACTACAATGAGCAGTTCTTC,CASSSRDRDYNEQFF
-,TRBD2,TRBJ2-5,TRBV7-2,TGTGCCAGCAGTCAACTAGCGGGAGTCATAGAGACCCAGTACTTC,CASSQLAGVIETQYF
-,-,TRBJ1-1,TRBV19,TGTGCCAGTACTTATTGGGGAATGAACACTGAAGCTTTCTTT,CASTYWGMNTEAFF
few,-,TRBJ2-5,TRBV9,TGTGCCAGCAGCGTAGGACTCCCGACGACCCAGTACTTC,CASSVGLPTTQYF
-,-,TRBJ1-1,TRBV7-2,TGTGCCAGCAGCTATACACCGGGGCAGACTGAAGCTTTCTTT,CASSYTPGQTEAFF
few,-,TRBJ1-1,TRBV15,TGTGCCACCAGCAGAGATGTAACACTCATGAACACTGAAGCTTTCTTT,CATSRDVTLMNTEAFF
few,TRBD1,TRBJ2-7,TRBV18,TGTGCCAGCTCACGGTCAGGGGGCTTTAGCTACGAGCAGTACTTC,CASSRSGGFSYEQYF